This is a list of T cell receptor beta chains from one sample in a study of Ad26.COV2.S vaccination and SARS-CoV-2 variants. Assay: immunoSEQ multiplex PCR; the TCRdb copy retains only in-frame clones and omits some. The table includes about 350,000 clones, approximately 90% detected once. This material consisted of peripheral blood, taken after recovery from COVID-19. The source is a human donor who had recovered from COVID-19. Each CDR3 is given with its conserved first and last residue. Each record gives: D gene, clone size, V gene, J gene, CDR3 DNA, CDR3 protein. A D gene is named only where the DNA matches it firmly. Some rows mark clone size as missing; the rest say once, few, many or name a class of expanded clone.

NA,NA,TRBV3-1/TRBV3-2,TRBJ1-3,TGTGCCAGCAGCCAAGATTCTAACCGGCGCTCTGGAAACACCATATATTTT,CASSQDSNRRSGNTIYF
TRBD1,NA,TRBV19,TRBJ1-3,TGTGCCAGTAGTTTGACAGGGGCCTCTGGAAACACCATATATTTT,CASSLTGASGNTIYF
NA,NA,TRBV19,TRBJ2-2,TGTGCCAGTAGTAAAATCGGGACCCCTTCAGGGGAGCTGTTTTTT,CASSKIGTPSGELFF
NA,NA,TRBV7-9,TRBJ2-7,TGTGCCAGCAGCTTATTCTCCGGGAACTCCTACGAGCAGTACTTC,CASSLFSGNSYEQYF
TRBD2,NA,TRBV6-2/TRBV6-3,TRBJ2-3,TGTGCCAGCAGTTACCTGGGACTAGTAGGAGATACGCAGTATTTT,CASSYLGLVGDTQYF
NA,NA,TRBV27,TRBJ1-1,TGTGCCAGCAGTTCCTTGACAGGCGATAACACTGAAGCTTTCTTT,CASSSLTGDNTEAFF
NA,NA,TRBV9,TRBJ1-2,TGTGCCAGCAGCGAGAGGCCCGGGACACACACCCGACTGGGCTACACCTTC,CASSERPGTHTRLGYTF
TRBD1,NA,TRBV6-1,TRBJ2-7,TGTGCCAGCAGTGTATCCTATTGGCCGGGACAGGGGTCCTACGAGCAGTACTTC,CASSVSYWPGQGSYEQYF
NA,once,TRBV3-1/TRBV3-2,TRBJ2-1,TGTGCCAGCAGCCAAGTTGAAAGGGCGCAGTTCTTC,CASSQVERAQFF
TRBD2,NA,TRBV9,TRBJ2-5,TGTGCCAGCAGCGTATTAGCGGGGGGCCAAGAGACCCAGTACTTC,CASSVLAGGQETQYF
NA,NA,TRBV13,TRBJ1-3,TGTGCCAGCAGCTATCGCCAGAGGGCAGAGAACACCATATATTTT,CASSYRQRAENTIYF
NA,NA,TRBV7-3,TRBJ1-1,TGTGCCAGCAGCCAACAAGTGAACACTGAAGCTTTCTTT,CASSQQVNTEAFF
TRBD1,NA,TRBV18,TRBJ1-1,TGTGCCAGCTCACCACCCGGACAGGGTCCTGAAGCTTTCTTT,CASSPPGQGPEAFF
NA,NA,TRBV4-3,TRBJ2-2,TGCGCCAGCAGCCAAGACCCGACAGTGAACACCGGGGAGCTGTTTTTT,CASSQDPTVNTGELFF
TRBD2,NA,TRBV20-1,TRBJ2-5,TGCAGTGCGAGTGTCATTGCGGGAGGAGAGACCCAGTACTTC,CSASVIAGGETQYF
NA,NA,TRBV14,TRBJ2-7,TGTGCCAGCAGCCTCAGGGGACTGAGGTATGAGCAGTACTTC,CASSLRGLRYEQYF
TRBD2,NA,TRBV14,TRBJ2-5,TGTGCCAGCAGCCAAGAGCTAGCGGGAAAAGAGACCCAGTACTTC,CASSQELAGKETQYF
NA,NA,TRBV5-8,TRBJ1-2,TGTGCCAGCAGCTCACCCCGAGCGGGCTATGGCTACACCTTC,CASSSPRAGYGYTF
NA,NA,TRBV7-3,TRBJ2-1,TGTGCCAGCAGCTTAACGAGTGCCCACAATGAGCAGTTCTTC,CASSLTSAHNEQFF
NA,NA,TRBV9,TRBJ1-2,TGTGCCAGCAGCCCCCAAGGAACGGACACCTATGGCTACACCTTC,CASSPQGTDTYGYTF
TRBD1,few,TRBV5-4,TRBJ1-2,TGTGCCAGCAGCTTGCAGGGGGCCTACGGCTACACCTTC,CASSLQGAYGYTF
NA,few,TRBV11-2,TRBJ1-2,TGTGCCAGCAGCTTAGGACAGAGTCATAGTGGCTACACCTTC,CASSLGQSHSGYTF
TRBD1,NA,TRBV9,TRBJ2-7,TGTGCCAGCAGCGCCGGGGACAGCCTGTCCTACGAGCAGTACTTC,CASSAGDSLSYEQYF
NA,NA,TRBV19,TRBJ1-5,TGTGCCAGTACCCCCCTCGGAGGCCCTGGGGGTAGCAATCAGCCCCAGCATTTT,CASTPLGGPGGSNQPQHF
NA,NA,TRBV7-8,TRBJ1-1,TGTGCCAGCAGCTTAGGAGGCCTCAAGAACACTGAAGCTTTCTTT,CASSLGGLKNTEAFF